The present entry profiles one TCR beta chain with its context. Its matching antigen is unknown. Since a much larger clone is just one base distant, this may be a read error. Other DNA sequences in this specimen translate into the identical CDR3. The split of CD4+ cells yielded CD45RA+ naive and CD45RA-negative memory subsets. TCRdb keeps only in-frame clones here, not all; method: immunoSEQ multiplex PCR. Here the sample spans around 2.3 million clones, around 95% being singletons. The sample originates from a study of shared clonotypes between healthy human individuals. Overall study: The cohort comprised a couple of women and a few men. Their ages spanned 18 to 49 years.

Looked up from germline, CDR1 is SEHNR and CDR2 is FQNEAQ (reference sequence). The CDR3 spans 13 residues. Trimming shortened V by 0 bases and J by 3 bases, and 6 bases separated the two germline ends. Whole-study results and caveats: Expectations were that clonotype sharing among donors would be affected by sequencing depth.

The chain links TRBV7-9 to TRBJ2-7; D is perhaps TRBD1 or TRBD2 (5 bases each). The sample comprised naive CD4+ T cells sorted from blood. Subset given: CD45RA+ positively selected. The clonotype originates from a man younger than 35 in good health. The DNA for the CDR3 is TGTGCCAGCAGCTTAGCGGGGGTCTACGAGCAGTACTTC. This sequence encodes CASSLAGVYEQYF. Supplemented by reference TRBV7-9 and TRBJ2-7, the full variable domain reads DTGVSQNPRHKITKRGQNVTFRCDPISEHNRLYWYRQTLGQGPEFLTYFQNEAQLEKSRLLSDRFSAERPKGSFSTLEIQRTEQGDSAMYLCASSLAGVYEQYFGPGTRLTVT.